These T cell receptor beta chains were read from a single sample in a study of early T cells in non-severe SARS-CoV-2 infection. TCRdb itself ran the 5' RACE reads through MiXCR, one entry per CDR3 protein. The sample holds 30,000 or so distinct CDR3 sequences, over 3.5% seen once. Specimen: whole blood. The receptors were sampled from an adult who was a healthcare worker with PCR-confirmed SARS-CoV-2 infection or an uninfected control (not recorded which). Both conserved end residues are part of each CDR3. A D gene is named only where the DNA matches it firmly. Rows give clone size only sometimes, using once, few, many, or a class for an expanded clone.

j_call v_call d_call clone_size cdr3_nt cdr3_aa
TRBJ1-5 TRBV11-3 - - TGTGCCAGCAGCCGCCCCCCAGTTCCAGGAGGTCATCAGCCCCAGCATTTT CASSRPPVPGGHQPQHF
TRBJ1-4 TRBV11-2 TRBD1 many TGTGCCAGCAGCTTTGCCGGGACAGGGGTGTCGGGTGAAAAACTGTTTTTT CASSFAGTGVSGEKLFF
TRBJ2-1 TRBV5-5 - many TGTGCCAGCAGCGGGACCGGGACCCGCCAATATGAGCAGTTCTTC CASSGTGTRQYEQFF
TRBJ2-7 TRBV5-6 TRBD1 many TGTGCCAGCAGGGGACAGGGAACGAGCGAGCAGTACTTC CASRGQGTSEQYF
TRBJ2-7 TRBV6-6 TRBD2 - TGTGCCAGCAGTTCTCAGGCTAGCGGGGTCGAGCAGTACTTC CASSSQASGVEQYF
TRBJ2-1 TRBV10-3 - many TGTGCCATCGGTGCGCTAACTTACAATGAGCAGTTCTTC CAIGALTYNEQFF
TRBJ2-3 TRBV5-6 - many TGTGCCAGCAGCTTCTTCCGGGACTTTTCGGCAGATACGCAGTATTTT CASSFFRDFSADTQYF
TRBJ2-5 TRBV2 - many TGTGCCAGCAAACTGGAGATGCAAGAGACCCAGTACTTC CASKLEMQETQYF
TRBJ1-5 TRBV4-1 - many TGCGCCAGCAGCCAGGGGCCCCTAAATCAGCCCCAGCATTTT CASSQGPLNQPQHF
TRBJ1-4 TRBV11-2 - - TGTGCCAGCAGCCAGACATTAAGAAAGGCTAATGAAAAACTGTTTTTT CASSQTLRKANEKLFF
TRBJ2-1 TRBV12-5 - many TGTGCTAGTGGTTTGTTTTTTTCCCAGGGACACATACGACCTAGTGAGCAGTTCTTC CASGLFFSQGHIRPSEQFF
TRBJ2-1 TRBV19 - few TGTGCCAGTACCCAACAGAACACCTACAATGAGCAGTTCTTC CASTQQNTYNEQFF
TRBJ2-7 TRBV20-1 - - TGCAGTGCTAGAGACACCGACAGGCCCACCTACGAGCAGTACTTC CSARDTDRPTYEQYF
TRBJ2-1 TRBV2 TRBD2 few TGTGCCAGCAGCGCTAGCGGAAACTCCTACAATGAGCAGTTCTTC CASSASGNSYNEQFF
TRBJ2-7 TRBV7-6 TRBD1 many TGTGCCAGCAGCACTCGACAGGGTCGGTACGAGCAGTACTTC CASSTRQGRYEQYF
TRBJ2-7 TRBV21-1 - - TGTGCCAGCAGCCTCAGGCATTTTGTCGAGCAGTACTTC CASSLRHFVEQYF
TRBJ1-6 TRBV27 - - TGTGCCAGCATGTCTTCCGCCCGGGGGGATTCACCCCTCCACTTT CASMSSARGDSPLHF
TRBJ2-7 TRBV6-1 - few TGTGCCAGCAGTGAAGCTGGTTGGCTCTACGAGCAGTACTTC CASSEAGWLYEQYF
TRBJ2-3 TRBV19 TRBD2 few TGTGCCAGTAGTACTATTCCGGGACTAGAAGTTGGGGCTACGCAGTATTTT CASSTIPGLEVGATQYF
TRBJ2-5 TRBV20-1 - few TGCAGTGCCCGACCGGGACCGGGGGAGACCCAGTACTTC CSARPGPGETQYF
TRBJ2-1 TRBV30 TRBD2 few TGTGCCTGGAGTGGACTAGCGGGAGGTCTGGACAATGAGCAGTTCTTC CAWSGLAGGLDNEQFF
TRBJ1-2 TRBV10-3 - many TGTGCCATCAGTGACTCGAGGACAGAAGGCTACACCTTC CAISDSRTEGYTF
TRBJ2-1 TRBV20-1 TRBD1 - TGCAGTTCTAACGATCGGACAGGCGAAGGTGAGCAGTTCTTC CSSNDRTGEGEQFF
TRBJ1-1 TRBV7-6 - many TGTGCCAGCAGCAGGGGGGAGAACACTGAAGCTTTCTTT CASSRGENTEAFF
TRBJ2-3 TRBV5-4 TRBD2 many TGTGCCAGCAGGTATAGCGGGGGTGCAGATACGCAGTATTTT CASRYSGGADTQYF
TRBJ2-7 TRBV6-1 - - TGTGCCAGCAGTGAAACTAGGCAGTACGAGCAGTACTTC CASSETRQYEQYF
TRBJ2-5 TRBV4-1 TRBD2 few TGCGCCAGCAGCCAAGATGGGAGGGCCCCTGAGACCCAGTACTTC CASSQDGRAPETQYF
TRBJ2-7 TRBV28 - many TGTGCCAGCAGTCCGACCGGGACCTATTACGAGCAGTACTTC CASSPTGTYYEQYF
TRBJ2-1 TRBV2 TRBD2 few TGTGCCAGCAGTGAACGTTCCGGGAGGACCGACAATGAGCAGTTCTTC CASSERSGRTDNEQFF
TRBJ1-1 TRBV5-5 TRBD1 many TGTGCCAGCAGCTCCAGGGACAGCCTCACTGAAGCTTTCTTT CASSSRDSLTEAFF
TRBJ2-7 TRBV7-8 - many TGTGCCAGCAGCTTACTTCGGGGTAGCTCCTACGAGCAGTACTTC CASSLLRGSSYEQYF
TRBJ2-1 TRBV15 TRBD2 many TGTGCCACCAGCAGAAGGACTAGCGGCTACAATGAGCAGTTCTTC CATSRRTSGYNEQFF
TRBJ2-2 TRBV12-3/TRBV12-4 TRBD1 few TGTGCCAGCAGAGGGGACAGGGCGAACACCGGGGAGCTGTTTTTT CASRGDRANTGELFF
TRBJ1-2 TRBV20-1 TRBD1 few TGCAGTGCTAGAGGACAGGGGCCCGGCTACACCTTC CSARGQGPGYTF
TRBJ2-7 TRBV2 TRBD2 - TGTGCCAGTTGGGACGGACTAGCGATTCACTACGAGCAGTACTTC CASWDGLAIHYEQYF
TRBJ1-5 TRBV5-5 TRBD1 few TGTGCCAGCAGCTTTTGGGACAGGGCGAGTCAGCCCCAGCATTTT CASSFWDRASQPQHF